Listed here are 7 T cell receptor beta chains from one sample, sequenced in a study of T cell clonotyping in hematopoietic cell transplantation. The time point was: recipient sample about 28 days before transplant, after cytoreduction. Data came from immunoSEQ multiplex PCR; TCRdb stores just in-frame clones and leaves some out. The table shows about 19,000 clones, with approximately 75% occurring only once. Material: peripheral blood mononuclear cells, obtained before stem cell transplant. The receptors originated from a man between 60 and 75 years old with acute myeloid leukemia. Some clones in this sample may be carry-over from other donors' samples.

The chain is built from TRBV9 and TRBJ2-3; no clear D gene. V was cut by 4 bases and J by 1 base, with 16 bases left in between. CDR1 is SGDLS, CDR2 YYNGEE, per germline. CDR3 length equals 16 residues. The CDR3 is CASSSVPGTGTDTQYF. The DNA for the CDR3 is TGTGCCAGCAGCTCCGTGCCAGGAACGGGCACAGATACGCAGTATTTT.

This clone has just a few counts. The rearrangement joins TRBV6-1 to TRBJ1-5; D call uncertain. V shed 10 bases and J shed 5 bases, with 15 bases lying between them. Per the germline V gene, CDR1 is MNHNS and CDR2 is SASEGT. The CDR3 is 13 amino acids. The CDR3 loop is CAMARGPDQPQHF. The CDR3 DNA reads as TGTGCCATGGCCCGCGGCCCTGATCAGCCCCAGCATTTT.

This clone was seen once. The chain carries TRBV4-3 and TRBJ1-6; a weak D match, TRBD1 (5 bases). CDR1 is LGHNA and CDR2 is YSLEER in the germline V gene. The V and J ends lost 4 bases and 7 bases respectively, with 11 bases between them. The CDR3 spans 14 residues. The CDR3 region is CASSPDTLNSPLHF. For the CDR3, the DNA is TGCGCCAGCAGCCCGGACACCCTCAATTCACCCCTCCACTTT.

The chain uses TRBV4-3 and TRBJ2-1; no clear D. This CDR3 contains 13 residues. V was cut by 0 bases and J by 4 bases, with 4 bases left in between. Germline V lookup: CDR1 LGHNA, CDR2 YSLEER. CDR3 sequence reads: CASSQDGYNEQFF. Here the CDR3 DNA reads TGCGCCAGCAGCCAAGATGGGTACAATGAGCAGTTCTTC.

This clone was seen only a few times. The rearrangement uses TRBV10-3 and TRBJ2-7; D gene uncertain. V lost 4 bases to trimming and J lost 0 bases, with 13 bases between them. This CDR3 is 15 amino acids long. The V gene's germline CDR1 is ENHRY and CDR2 SYGVKD. For the CDR3, the DNA is TGTGCCATCAGTGTCTCCGGCCCCAGCTCCTACGAGCAGTACTTC. It encodes CAISVSGPSSYEQYF.

In DNA form, the CDR3 reads TGTGCCAGTAGTTTTCGGACAGGGAACTACGAGCAGTACTTC. Translated, it gives CASSFRTGNYEQYF. This chain joins TRBV19 and TRBJ2-7, with 8 bases that match TRBD1. Germline values: CDR1 LNHDA, CDR2 SQIVND (reference sequence). The CDR3 has 14 residues. V shed 5 bases and J 3 bases; nucleotides not matched to a gene: 6.

The J gene is TRBJ2-1, the V gene TRBV5-1, with 12 bases identical to TRBD2. In germline, CDR1 is SGHRS, CDR2 YFSETQ. CDR3 length equals 15 residues. Germline trimming cut 4 bases from V and 14 bases from J; bases unmatched to any gene: 13. DNA for the CDR3: TGCGCCAGCAGCCCCGGGACTAGCGGGCCCTCGGGGGAGTTCTTC. Translation: CASSPGTSGPSGEFF.